This T cell receptor (beta chain) was sequenced during a study of cytomegalovirus exposure and HLA in healthy donors. Findings and caveats of the study: Using a false discovery rate of 0.05, a later analysis showed that 15,000 to 20,000 TCR beta sequences were associated with HLA alleles.

As concerns this clone: Its matching antigen is unknown.

It was with 60 Vbeta and 13 Jbeta primers that the PCR ran. Generated by immunoSEQ multiplex PCR, the TCRdb table keeps only in-frame clones and is missing some. The table includes 95,000 to 100,000 clones, about four fifths detected once. The specimen sequenced was PBMCs. The clonotype comes from a woman aged 40 to 55 in good health and CMV-seronegative.

The CDR3 spells CSVGLDRGRGGYTF. CDR3 DNA sequence: TGCAGCGTTGGACTGGACAGGGGGCGTGGGGGCTACACCTTC. This chain joins TRBV29-1 and TRBJ1-2, with 11 positions matching TRBD1. V lost 4 bases to trimming and J lost 8 bases; unmatched junction nucleotides: 9. CDR1 SQVTM and CDR2 ANQGSEA come from the germline V gene. This CDR3 spans 14 amino acids. The complete variable domain, with remaining parts taken from reference TRBV29-1 and TRBJ1-2, reads SAVISQKPSRDICQRGTSLTIQCQVDSQVTMMFWYRQQPGQSLTLIATANQGSEATYESGFVIDKFPISRPNLTFSTLTVSNMSPEDSSIYLCSVGLDRGRGGYTFGSGTRLTVV.